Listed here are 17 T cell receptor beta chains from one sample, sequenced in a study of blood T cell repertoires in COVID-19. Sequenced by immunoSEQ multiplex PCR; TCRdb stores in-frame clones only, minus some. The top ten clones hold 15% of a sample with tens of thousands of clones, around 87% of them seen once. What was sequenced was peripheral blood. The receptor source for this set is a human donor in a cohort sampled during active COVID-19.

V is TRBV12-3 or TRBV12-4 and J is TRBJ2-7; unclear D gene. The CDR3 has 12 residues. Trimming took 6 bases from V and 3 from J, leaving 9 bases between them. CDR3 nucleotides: TGTGCCAGCAGGCGCACCAACTACGAGCAGTACTTC. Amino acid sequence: CASRRTNYEQYF.

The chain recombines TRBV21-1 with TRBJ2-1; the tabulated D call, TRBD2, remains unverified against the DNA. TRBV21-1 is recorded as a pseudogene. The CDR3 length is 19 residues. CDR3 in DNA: TGTGCCAGCAGCAAAGAGGGAACGGGGGGGAAGGTATCCTACAATGAGCAGTTCTTC. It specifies CASSKEGTGGKVSYNEQFF.

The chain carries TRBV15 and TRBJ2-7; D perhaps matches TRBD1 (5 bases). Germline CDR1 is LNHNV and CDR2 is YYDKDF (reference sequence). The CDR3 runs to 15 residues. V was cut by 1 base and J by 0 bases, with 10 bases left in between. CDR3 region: CATSRGTSSSYEQYF. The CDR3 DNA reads TGTGCCACCAGCAGAGGGACATCTAGCTCCTACGAGCAGTACTTC.

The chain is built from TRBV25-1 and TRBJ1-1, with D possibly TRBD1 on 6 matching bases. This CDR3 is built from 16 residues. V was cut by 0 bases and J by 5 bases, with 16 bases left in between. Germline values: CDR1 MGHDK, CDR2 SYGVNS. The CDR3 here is CASSEYRGSGGTEAFF. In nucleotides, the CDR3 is TGTGCCAGCAGTGAATACAGGGGCTCGGGAGGGACTGAAGCTTTCTTT. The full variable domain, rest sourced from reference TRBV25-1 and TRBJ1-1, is EADIYQTPRYLVIGTGKKITLECSQTMGHDKMYWYQQDPGMELHLIHYSYGVNSTEKGDLSSESTVSRIRTEHFPLTLESARPSHTSQYLCASSEYRGSGGTEAFFGQGTRLTVV.

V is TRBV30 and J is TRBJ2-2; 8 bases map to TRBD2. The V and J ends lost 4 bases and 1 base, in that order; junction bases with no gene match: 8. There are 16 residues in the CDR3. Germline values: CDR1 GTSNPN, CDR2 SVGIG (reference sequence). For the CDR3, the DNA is TGTGCCTGGACCTTAAGAGCGGGGGTGAACACCGGGGAGCTGTTTTTT. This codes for CAWTLRAGVNTGELFF.

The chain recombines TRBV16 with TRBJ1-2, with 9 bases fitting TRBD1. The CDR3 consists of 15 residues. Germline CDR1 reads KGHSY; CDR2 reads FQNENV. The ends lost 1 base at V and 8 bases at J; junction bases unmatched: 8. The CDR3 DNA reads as TGTGCCAGCAGCCAATACCACGACAGGGGGGACGGCTACACCTTC. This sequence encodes CASSQYHDRGDGYTF.

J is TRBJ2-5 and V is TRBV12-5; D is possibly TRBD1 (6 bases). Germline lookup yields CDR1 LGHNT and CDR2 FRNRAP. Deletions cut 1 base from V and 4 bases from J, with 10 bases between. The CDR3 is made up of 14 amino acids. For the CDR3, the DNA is TGTGCTAGTGGTTTGGGACAGGCTGGAGAGACCCAGTACTTC. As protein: CASGLGQAGETQYF.

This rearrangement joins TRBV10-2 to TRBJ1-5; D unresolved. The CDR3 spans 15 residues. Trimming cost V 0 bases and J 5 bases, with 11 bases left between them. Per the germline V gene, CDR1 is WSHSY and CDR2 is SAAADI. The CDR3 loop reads CASSESGGFYQPQHF. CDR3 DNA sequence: TGCGCCAGCAGTGAGTCGGGAGGGTTCTATCAGCCCCAGCATTTT.

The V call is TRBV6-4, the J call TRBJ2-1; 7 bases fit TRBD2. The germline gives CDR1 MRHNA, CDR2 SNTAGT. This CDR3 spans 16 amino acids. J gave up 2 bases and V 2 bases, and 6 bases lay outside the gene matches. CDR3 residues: CASSDVTSDPYNEQFF. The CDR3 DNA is TGTGCCAGCAGTGACGTCACTAGCGACCCCTACAATGAGCAGTTCTTC.

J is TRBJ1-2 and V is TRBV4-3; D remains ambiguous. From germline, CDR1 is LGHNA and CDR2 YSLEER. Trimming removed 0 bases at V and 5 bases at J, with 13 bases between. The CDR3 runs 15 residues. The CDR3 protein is CASSQDRGSLYGYTF. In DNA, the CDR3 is TGCGCCAGCAGCCAAGACCGCGGCTCGCTGTATGGCTACACCTTC.

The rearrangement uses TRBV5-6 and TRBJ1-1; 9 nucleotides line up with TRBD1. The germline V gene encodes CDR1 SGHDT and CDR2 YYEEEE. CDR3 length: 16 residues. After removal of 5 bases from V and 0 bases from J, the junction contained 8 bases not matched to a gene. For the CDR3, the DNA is TGTGCCAGCAGGAAGGGGACAGGGAGCATGAACACTGAAGCTTTCTTT. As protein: CASRKGTGSMNTEAFF. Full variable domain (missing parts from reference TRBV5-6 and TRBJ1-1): DAGVTQSPTHLIKTRGQQVTLRCSPKSGHDTVSWYQQALGQGPQFIFQYYEEEERQRGNFPDRFSGHQFPNYSSELNVNALLLGDSALYLCASRKGTGSMNTEAFFGQGTRLTVV.

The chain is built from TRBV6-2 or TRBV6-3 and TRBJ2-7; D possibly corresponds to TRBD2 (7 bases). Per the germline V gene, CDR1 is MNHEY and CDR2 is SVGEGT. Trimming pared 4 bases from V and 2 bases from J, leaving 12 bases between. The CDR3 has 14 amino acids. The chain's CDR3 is CASSSRGAPYEQYF. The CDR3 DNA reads TGTGCCAGCAGTTCTCGGGGGGCTCCCTACGAGCAGTACTTC.

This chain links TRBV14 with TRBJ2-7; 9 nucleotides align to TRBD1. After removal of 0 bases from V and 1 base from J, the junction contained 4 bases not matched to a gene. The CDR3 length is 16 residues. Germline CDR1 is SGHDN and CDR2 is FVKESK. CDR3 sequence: CASSQDIGTGSYEQYF. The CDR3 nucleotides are TGTGCCAGCAGCCAAGATATCGGGACAGGGTCCTACGAGCAGTACTTC.

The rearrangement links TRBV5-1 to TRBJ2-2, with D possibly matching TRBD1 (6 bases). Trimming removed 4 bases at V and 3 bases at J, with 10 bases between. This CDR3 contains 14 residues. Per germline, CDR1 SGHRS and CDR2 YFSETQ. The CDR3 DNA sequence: TGCGCCAGCAGCACAGGGTATGACACCGGGGAGCTGTTTTTT. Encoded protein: CASSTGYDTGELFF.

The DNA of the CDR3 is TGTGCCAGCAGTTACGGGGCGGGGTCAGATACGCAGTATTTT. Translation: CASSYGAGSDTQYF. This chain joins TRBV6-5 and TRBJ2-3; a weak D match, TRBD2 (6 bases). The germline V and J ends were trimmed by 2 bases and 4 bases, with 10 bases remaining between them. This CDR3 spans 14 amino acids. CDR1 is MNHEY, CDR2 SVGAGI, per germline.

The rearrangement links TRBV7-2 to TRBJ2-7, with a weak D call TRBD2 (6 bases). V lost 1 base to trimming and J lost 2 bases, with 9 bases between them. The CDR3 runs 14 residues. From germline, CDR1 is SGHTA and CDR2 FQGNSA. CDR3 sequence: CASSLVEGTYEQYF. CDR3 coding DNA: TGTGCCAGCAGCTTAGTGGAGGGGACCTACGAGCAGTACTTC.

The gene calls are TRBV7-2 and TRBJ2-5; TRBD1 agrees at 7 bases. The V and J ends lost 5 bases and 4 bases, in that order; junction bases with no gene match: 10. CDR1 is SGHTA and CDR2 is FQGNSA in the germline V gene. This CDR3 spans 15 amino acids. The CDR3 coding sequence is TGTGCCAGCAGCCCGGACAGGACATCCCTAGAGACCCAGTACTTC. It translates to CASSPDRTSLETQYF.